These 19 T cell receptor beta chains were sequenced from one sample in a study of identical twins. TCRdb called the 5' RACE reads again in MiXCR, with one record for every CDR3 protein. The repertoire has nearly 650,000 distinct CDR3 sequences, just over 7% of them found once; the top ten carry approximately 1.5%. These same records also appear under a second study, on yellow fever vaccine responses in identical twins.

Sequenced: PBMCs. The source of these receptors is a young woman in good health.

This clonotype was counted ten times or more. The V gene is TRBV5-1, the J gene TRBJ1-4; no clear D. The CDR3 has 14 residues. The germline V gene encodes CDR1 SGHRS and CDR2 YFSETQ. V was pared by 6 bases and J by 5 bases, with 14 bases between. As DNA, the CDR3 is TGCGCCAGCACTCAAGGTCGAAGCAATGAAAAACTGTTTTTT. As protein: CASTQGRSNEKLFF.

This clonotype was detected a few times. V is TRBV11-3 and J is TRBJ2-1, with a weak D call TRBD1 (6 bases). V lost 1 base and J lost 12, with 10 bases in between. CDR1 SGHNT and CDR2 YENEEA come from the germline V gene. The CDR3 loop spans 12 amino acids. CDR3: CASSLAKTGQFF. The CDR3 nucleotides read TGTGCCAGCAGCTTAGCGAAGACAGGGCAGTTCTTC.

This clonotype was counted at least ten times. The chain links TRBV7-2 to TRBJ2-3, with 13 bases identical to TRBD2. The J segment lost 6 bases and the V segment lost 5 bases, leaving 5 bases of the junction unmatched. The CDR3 contains 15 residues. Germline V gives CDR1 SGHTA, CDR2 FQGNSA. CDR3 nucleotides: TGTGCCAGCAGCCTGACTAGCGGGAGGACCGATACGCAGTATTTT. Encoded protein: CASSLTSGRTDTQYF.

In the case of this clonotype: Just one base apart from a much larger clone, this may be a read error. The gene calls are TRBV7-7 and TRBJ2-3, with D perhaps TRBD2 (6 bases). Trimming left V 4 bases short and J 0 bases short, with 11 bases between. This CDR3 has 15 residues. Germline loops: CDR1 SSHAT, CDR2 FNYEAQ (reference sequence). The CDR3 protein is CASSSGGASTDTQYF. The CDR3 DNA reads TGTGCCAGCAGCTCAGGCGGGGCCAGCACAGATACGCAGTATTTT.

This clonotype was counted between two and nine times. V and J are TRBV12-3 or TRBV12-4 and TRBJ1-2, with 8 nucleotides matching TRBD1. Trimming cost V 5 bases and J 5 bases; bases outside gene matches: 10. The CDR3 loop spans 15 amino acids. Written as DNA, the CDR3 is TGTGCCAGCAGTCTCGACAGGGGCTTTGGTTATGGCTACACCTTC. Translation: CASSLDRGFGYGYTF.

This clonotype was seen more than once but under ten times. This rearrangement joins TRBV12-5 to TRBJ2-7, with D unclear. Trimming removed 7 bases at V and 2 bases at J, with 15 bases between. The CDR3 covers 14 residues. Germline lookup yields CDR1 LGHNT and CDR2 FRNRAP. CDR3 amino acids: CASAQGPLPYEQYF. The CDR3 coding sequence is TGTGCTAGTGCCCAAGGACCGCTCCCCTACGAGCAGTACTTC.

The chain couples TRBV14 to TRBJ1-6; D gene uncertain. CDR3 length equals 13 residues. The V end lost 4 bases, the J end lost 6 bases, and 7 bases lay between the germline ends. Germline V gene data show CDR1 as SGHDN and CDR2 as FVKESK. This CDR3 reads CASSPYFNSPLHF. DNA of the CDR3: TGTGCCAGCAGCCCTTATTTTAATTCACCCCTCCACTTT.

This clonotype was counted ten times or more. The V and J genes are TRBV3-1 and TRBJ1-2; no firm D call. Germline assignment: CDR1 LGHDT and CDR2 YNNKEL (reference sequence). V lost 2 bases and J 6 bases, leaving 10 bases between the germline ends. This CDR3 is 13 amino acids long. CDR3 coding DNA: TGTGCCAGCAGCCAATTGGGAGAGGATGGCTACACCTTC. It specifies CASSQLGEDGYTF.

This clonotype was detected only a few times. The J gene is TRBJ2-3, the V gene TRBV2; TRBD1 aligns across 8 bases. J gave up 6 bases and V 2 bases, and 13 bases lay outside the gene matches. Germline assignment: CDR1 SNHLY and CDR2 FYNNEI. There are 17 residues in the CDR3. The CDR3 DNA follows: TGTGCCAGCAGTGAAAGGGGCAGGGGGCGAAATTCGGATACGCAGTATTTT. This gives the protein CASSERGRGRNSDTQYF.

Only a few counts were recorded for this clonotype. J is TRBJ2-2 and V is TRBV2; 12 positions agree with TRBD2. Trimming at V came to 7 bases and at J to 8 bases, leaving 5 bases not matched to a gene. CDR3 length: 14 amino acids. Per germline, CDR1 SNHLY and CDR2 FYNNEI. The CDR3 region is CASMRTSGAGELFF. The CDR3 DNA reads as TGTGCCAGCATGCGGACTAGCGGGGCGGGGGAGCTGTTTTTT.

In this sample, this clonotype turned up a few times. This may come from a read error, since a much larger clone is one base off. The rearrangement joins TRBV7-9 to TRBJ2-1; TRBD1 matches at 8 bases. The CDR3 sequence is 14 residues long. V lost 1 base, J lost 6 bases, and 2 bases stayed unmatched. Germline V gene lookup returns CDR1 SEHNR and CDR2 FQNEAQ (reference sequence). In nucleotides, the CDR3 is TGTGCCAGCAGCTTAGGACAGGGGTTCAATGAGCAGTTCTTC. Translation gives CASSLGQGFNEQFF.

This clonotype showed up many times. V usage is TRBV4-1 and J usage is TRBJ1-3, with D possibly matching TRBD1 (6 bases). The CDR3 has 15 residues. V lost 0 bases to trimming and J lost 4 bases, with 10 bases between them. The germline V gene encodes CDR1 MGHRA and CDR2 YSYEKL. CDR3 nucleotide sequence: TGCGCCAGCAGCCAAGATCCAGGGGACGGAAACACCATATATTTT. Protein: CASSQDPGDGNTIYF.

This clonotype was observed a few times. The rearrangement joins TRBV10-3 to TRBJ2-1, with D unresolved. The V gene lost 4 bases and the J gene lost 5 bases, with 6 bases spanning the gap. Per germline, CDR1 ENHRY and CDR2 SYGVKD. The CDR3 is made up of 12 amino acids. CDR3 bases: TGTGCCATCAGTGCTAGGAACAATGAGCAGTTCTTC. Its translation: CAISARNNEQFF.

J is TRBJ2-1 and V is TRBV20-1; 7 nucleotides line up with TRBD2. Trimming removed 0 bases from V and 7 bases from J; junction bases left unmatched: 6. Germline V gene sequence: CDR1 DFQATT, CDR2 SNEGSKA (reference sequence). CDR3 length equals 14 residues. The CDR3: CSARDGTSVNEQFF. The CDR3 DNA is TGCAGTGCTAGAGATGGAACTAGCGTGAATGAGCAGTTCTTC.

This clonotype was counted only a few times. The chain joins TRBV11-2 to TRBJ2-5; no clear D. CDR1 and CDR2 (germline): SGHAT, FQNNGV. The V end was cut by 1 base, the J end by 3 bases, with 15 bases between. The CDR3 has 16 residues. CDR3 sequence (DNA): TGTGCCAGCAGCTTAGGGCGTGGCTTAGTTAAAGAGACCCAGTACTTC. Translating gives CASSLGRGLVKETQYF. Complete variable domain (other parts from reference TRBV11-2 and TRBJ2-5): EAGVAQSPRYKIIEKRQSVAFWCNPISGHATLYWYQQILGQGPKLLIQFQNNGVVDDSQLPKDRFSAERLKGVDSTLKIQPAKLEDSAVYLCASSLGRGLVKETQYFGPGTRLLVL.

A note on this clonotype: A much larger clone differs by one base, so this may be a read error. The chain couples TRBV9 to TRBJ2-7, with 9 positions matching TRBD2. CDR3 length equals 15 residues. Germline V gene data show CDR1 as SGDLS and CDR2 as YYNGEE. In DNA form, the CDR3 reads TGTGCCAGCGGCGTAACCCCTAGCGGGGCATACGAGCAGTACTTC. Its protein is CASGVTPSGAYEQYF.

This clonotype came up many times. This sequence joins TRBV5-6 and TRBJ1-1; no clear D. This CDR3 is 12 amino acids long. V was shortened by 4 bases and J by 1 base, with 5 bases between the two germline ends. Germline CDR1 SGHDT, CDR2 YYEEEE. This CDR3 reads CASSRWNTEAFF. The CDR3 DNA follows: TGTGCCAGCAGCCGGTGGAACACTGAAGCTTTCTTT.

This clonotype was seen repeatedly, ten times or more. The CDR3 loop reads CASSESIGKTAQFF. In nucleotides, the CDR3 is TGCGCCAGCAGTGAGTCTATCGGGAAGACAGCTCAGTTCTTC. The chain has TRBV10-1 and TRBJ2-1; D may correspond to TRBD1 or TRBD2 (5 bases each). The CDR3 extends over 14 amino acids. V lost 0 bases to trimming and J lost 13 bases, with 16 bases between them. CDR1 and CDR2 from the germline V gene are WNHNN and SYGVQD (reference sequence).

A few counts support this clonotype. The chain couples TRBV5-1 to TRBJ2-7; TRBD2 agrees at 8 bases. This CDR3 has 16 amino acids. Trimming removed 3 bases from V and 0 bases from J; junction bases left unmatched: 8. The V gene's germline CDR1 is SGHRS and CDR2 YFSETQ. The DNA of the CDR3 is TGCGCCAGCAGCTCGTGGCGGGAGGCCGGCTCCTACGAGCAGTACTTC. It translates to CASSSWREAGSYEQYF.